These T cell receptor beta chains were read from a single sample in a study of cytomegalovirus exposure and HLA in healthy donors. Measured with immunoSEQ multiplex PCR; TCRdb has only the in-frame clones, and not every one. Here the sample spans 100,000 to 150,000 clones, approximately 71% being singletons. The specimen sequenced was PBMCs. These receptors all stem from a woman aged 55-75 years in good health and CMV-seronegative. Both conserved end residues are trimmed from each CDR3. Fields, in order: CDR3 protein, V gene, J gene.

ASSVGGSGYEKLF,TRBV5-6,TRBJ1-4
ASSRDFSGELF,TRBV10-1,TRBJ2-2
ASKGGLRADTQY,TRBV28,TRBJ2-3
APRRAANTEAF,TRBV27,TRBJ1-1
AWSVRQETYEQY,TRBV30,TRBJ2-7
ASRMGQGPGELF,TRBV27,TRBJ2-2
ASSHTVNYGYT,TRBV6-1,TRBJ1-2
ASSLTSGVRETQY,TRBV11-2,TRBJ2-5
ASSNLPSSYNEQF,TRBV5-1,TRBJ2-1
ASSEDRYYGYT,TRBV2,TRBJ1-2
ASSSSGLAGGPDTQY,TRBV5-6,TRBJ2-3
ASSPPGRSLTGELF,TRBV11-1,TRBJ2-2
ASRETGAKQY,TRBV6-6,TRBJ2-5
ASSHLDGDINEKLF,TRBV4-2,TRBJ1-4
SVRVGGSTGELF,TRBV29-1,TRBJ2-2
ASSTRGAGANVLT,TRBV14,TRBJ2-6
ASSKGQNTEAF,TRBV7-3,TRBJ1-1
ASSEGGLNYEQY,TRBV11-2,TRBJ2-7
ASSFFGREGQSEAF,TRBV5-1,TRBJ1-1
ASSSGFGSYNEQF,TRBV5-1,TRBJ2-1
ASSIDGVTTNEKLF,TRBV5-1,TRBJ1-4
ASSLGQGSPFSYNEQF,TRBV5-1,TRBJ2-1
ASSLRAGMNSPLH,TRBV27,TRBJ1-6
ASHSGRFGTSTDTQY,TRBV19,TRBJ2-3
ASSGQGQADTQY,TRBV19,TRBJ2-3
ASSQGRLAGMMLYNEQF,TRBV4-1,TRBJ2-1
ASSPSGQMAGT,TRBV18,TRBJ1-2
AWSATGSSGNTIY,TRBV30,TRBJ1-3
VSVRGLGYEQY,TRBV7-5,TRBJ2-7
SARMKRALNEQF,TRBV29-1,TRBJ2-1
ASGDNRLAGGNYNEQF,TRBV12-5,TRBJ2-1
ATQRRAVGKETQY,TRBV7-2,TRBJ2-5
ASSGTREEKLF,TRBV18,TRBJ1-4
ASSLGRQETQY,TRBV5-8,TRBJ2-5
ASSPGARGMNTEAF,TRBV18,TRBJ1-1
ASSLYRGSNYGYT,TRBV5-4,TRBJ1-2
ASSHRNPGLVPGELF,TRBV4-1,TRBJ2-2
ASSLDRRMNTGELF,TRBV5-1,TRBJ2-2
ASSLVTRGVQETQY,TRBV7-8,TRBJ2-5
ASGNPGQGGNQPQH,TRBV4-1,TRBJ1-5
ASSTRQATNEKLF,TRBV7-9,TRBJ1-4
ASCPGTGPLPNEKLF,TRBV28,TRBJ1-4
ANGQGALDTQY,TRBV10-3,TRBJ2-3
ASSSTTTGVGANVLT,TRBV7-2,TRBJ2-6
ASSSGDDRDGGYT,TRBV5-1,TRBJ1-2
ASKSDGGLGTEAF,TRBV7-3,TRBJ1-1
ASSLDGAKEF,TRBV7-8,TRBJ2-1